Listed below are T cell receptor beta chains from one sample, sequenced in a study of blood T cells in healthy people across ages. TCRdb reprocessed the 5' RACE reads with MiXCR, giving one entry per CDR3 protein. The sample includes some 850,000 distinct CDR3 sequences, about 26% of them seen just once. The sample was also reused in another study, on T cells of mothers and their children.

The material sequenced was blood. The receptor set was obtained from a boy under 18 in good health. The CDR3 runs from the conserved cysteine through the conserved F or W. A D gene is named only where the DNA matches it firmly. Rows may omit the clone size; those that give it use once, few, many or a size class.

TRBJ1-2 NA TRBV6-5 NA TGTGCCAGCAGTGCCCCGGGGGCATCCGGTGGCTACACCTTC CASSAPGASGGYTF
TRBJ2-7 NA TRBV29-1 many TGCAGCGCCGGGAAGGGCAAGCACTACGAGCAGTACTTC CSAGKGKHYEQYF
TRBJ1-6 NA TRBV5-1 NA TGCGCCAGCAGCTCTGCGACAGGCGCCTATAATTCACCCCTCCACTTT CASSSATGAYNSPLHF
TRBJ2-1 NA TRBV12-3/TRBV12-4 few TGTGCCAGCAGCCCTCGGGGACCTAACAATGAGCAGTTCTTC CASSPRGPNNEQFF
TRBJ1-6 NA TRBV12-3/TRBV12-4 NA TGTGCCAGCAGGTCCGACGGGGATAATTCACCCCTCCACTTT CASRSDGDNSPLHF
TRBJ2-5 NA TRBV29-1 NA TGCAGCGCTACGGGCGTTGAACCCGCAGGGGAGACCCAGTACTTC CSATGVEPAGETQYF
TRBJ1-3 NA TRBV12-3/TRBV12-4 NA TGTGCCAGCAGTTTTGCGGCTGATGGAAACACCATATATTTT CASSFAADGNTIYF
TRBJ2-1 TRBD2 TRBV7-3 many TGTGCCAGCAGCTCATCGACTAGCGGGGGGTGGGATGAGCAGTTCTTC CASSSSTSGGWDEQFF
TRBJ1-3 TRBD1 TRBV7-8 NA TGTGCCAGCAGCCCGGACAGGGACCCCTCTGGAAACACCATATATTTT CASSPDRDPSGNTIYF
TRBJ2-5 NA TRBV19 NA TGTGCCAGTAATCGACAGGGAGGGGAGACCCAGTACTTC CASNRQGGETQYF
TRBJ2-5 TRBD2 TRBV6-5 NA TGTGCCAGCAGTAACCGACTAGCGGGACAAGAGACCCAGTACTTC CASSNRLAGQETQYF
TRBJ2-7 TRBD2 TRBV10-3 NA TGTGCCATCAGCGGGGGAGGGACTCTCAACTACGAGCAGTACTTC CAISGGGTLNYEQYF
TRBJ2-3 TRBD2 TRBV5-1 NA TGCGCCAGCGGAGCGGGGGAAGTCACAGATACGCAGTATTTT CASGAGEVTDTQYF
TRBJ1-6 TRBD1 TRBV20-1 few TGCAGTGCTAGAAGGGCGGGACAGGGGGTTACCTATAATTCACCCCTCCACTTT CSARRAGQGVTYNSPLHF
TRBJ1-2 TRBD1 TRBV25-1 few TGTGCCAGCAGTGATTCCCGACAGGGCGATGGCTACACCTTC CASSDSRQGDGYTF
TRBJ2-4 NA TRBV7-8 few TGTGCCAGCAGCTACCCAGGGATGGGAAACATTCAGTACTTC CASSYPGMGNIQYF
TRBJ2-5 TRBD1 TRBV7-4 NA TGTGCCAGCAGCTTAGAGGGACAGGGATTTGGAGAGACCCAGTACTTC CASSLEGQGFGETQYF
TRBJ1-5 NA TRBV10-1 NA TGCGCCACTCACAGGCCATTTTGGGACCATAGCAATCAGCCCCAGCATTTT CATHRPFWDHSNQPQHF
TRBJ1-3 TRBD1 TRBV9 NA TGTGCCAGCAGCGAGGGTGGGACAGGGGCTGGAAACACCATATATTTT CASSEGGTGAGNTIYF
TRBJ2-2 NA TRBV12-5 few TGTGCCGCTAGTGTCTGGGGCGGGACCGGGGAGCTGTTTTTT CAASVWGGTGELFF
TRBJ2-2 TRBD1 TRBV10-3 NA TGTGCCATCAGTGAGGTTAGACAGGGCACAAGGACGAACACCGGGGAGCTGTTTTTT CAISEVRQGTRTNTGELFF
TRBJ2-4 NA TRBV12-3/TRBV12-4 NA TGTGCCAGCAGTTTTGGAAGGCAGCAGTACTTC CASSFGRQQYF
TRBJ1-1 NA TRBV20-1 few TGCAGTGCTAGAGATGTGGACAGAAGTCTGAACACTGAAGCTTTCTTT CSARDVDRSLNTEAFF
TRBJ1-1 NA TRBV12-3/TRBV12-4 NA TGTGCCAGCAGCCTATTGGGGCATGAAGCTTTCTTT CASSLLGHEAFF
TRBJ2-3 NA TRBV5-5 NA TGTGCCAGCAGCTTGACCCTCTTGGGAGACCTCACAGATACGCAGTATTTT CASSLTLLGDLTDTQYF
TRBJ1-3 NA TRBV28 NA TGTGCCACCGGATTGGGAAACACCATATATTTT CATGLGNTIYF
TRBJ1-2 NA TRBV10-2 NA TGCGCCAGCAGTGATATAGGGGAGGTGGGCTATGGCTACACCTTC CASSDIGEVGYGYTF
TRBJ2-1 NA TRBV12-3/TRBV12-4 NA TGTGCCAGCAGCCCAAAACGGGTCACGCGGGATGAGCAGTTCTTC CASSPKRVTRDEQFF
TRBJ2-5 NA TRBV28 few TGTGCCTCATACAGGGACTGGAACGGAGGGACCCAGTACTTC CASYRDWNGGTQYF
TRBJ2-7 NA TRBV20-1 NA TGCAGTGCTAGAGAACCATCCGACTACGAGCAGTACTTC CSAREPSDYEQYF
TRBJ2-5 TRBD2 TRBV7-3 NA TGTGCCAGCAGCTTTATACTAGCGGGACGGGACCAAGAGACCCAGTACTTC CASSFILAGRDQETQYF
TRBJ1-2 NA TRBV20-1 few TGCAGTACCCGACTGGGGGGCGCGAATCCCTATGGCTACACCTTC CSTRLGGANPYGYTF
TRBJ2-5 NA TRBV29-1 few TGCAGCGTTGAGACCCCAACCCAGTACTTC CSVETPTQYF
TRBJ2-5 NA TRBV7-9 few TGCGCCAGCAGCTTCGACCCGACACCACGGTACTTC CASSFDPTPRYF
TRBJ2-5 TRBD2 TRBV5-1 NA TGCGCCAGCAGCTGGGCCCTAGCGGGGGGACAAGAGACACAGTACTTC CASSWALAGGQETQYF
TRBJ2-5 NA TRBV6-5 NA TGTGCCAGCACCCACAAACACGGGCGGCTGGAGACCCAGTACTTC CASTHKHGRLETQYF
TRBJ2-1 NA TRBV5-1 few TGCGCCAGCAGCTGGGGTTCAGTTAACAATGAGCAGTTCTTC CASSWGSVNNEQFF
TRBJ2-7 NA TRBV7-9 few TGTGCCAGCAGCGGCAGGGAGGCGGTAATGTACGAGCAGTACTTC CASSGREAVMYEQYF
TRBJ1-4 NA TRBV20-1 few TGCAGTGCTAGAGGGGGGACTAATGAAAAACTGTTTTTT CSARGGTNEKLFF
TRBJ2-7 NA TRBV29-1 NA TGCAGCGGCCCCAGGGACTGGGACGGATCCTACGAGCAGTACTTC CSGPRDWDGSYEQYF
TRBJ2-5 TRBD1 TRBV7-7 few TGTGCCAGCAGCGCCGGGACAGGGAATGAAGAGACCCAGTACTTC CASSAGTGNEETQYF
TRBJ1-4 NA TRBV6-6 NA TGTGCCAGCAACATAACACCGCGCCTGGAAAAACTGTTTTTT CASNITPRLEKLFF
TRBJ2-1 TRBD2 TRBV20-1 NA TGCAGTGCTAGAGCCCAGCGGGGGGCCTACAATGAGCAGTTCTTC CSARAQRGAYNEQFF
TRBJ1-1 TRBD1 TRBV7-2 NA TGTGCCAGCAGCTTGGGACAGGGGCTCGTAGCTTTCTTT CASSLGQGLVAFF
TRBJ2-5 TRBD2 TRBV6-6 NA TGTGCCAGCAGTTACTATTCTAGCGGGGGCCTCCAAGAGACCCAGTACTTC CASSYYSSGGLQETQYF
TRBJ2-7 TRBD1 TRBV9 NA TGTGCCAGCAGCGTAGCCCCGACAGGGGGGAGCTACGAGCAGTACTTC CASSVAPTGGSYEQYF
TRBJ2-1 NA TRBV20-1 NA TGCAGCGTCCCGCCGCTCGGGACATACAAGAATGAGCAGTTCTTC CSVPPLGTYKNEQFF
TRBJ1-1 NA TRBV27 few TGTGCCAGCAGTTTAAATAGGGGCTCGACGAAGGAAGCTTTCTTT CASSLNRGSTKEAFF
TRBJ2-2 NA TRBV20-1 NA TGCAGTGCTAGTAGGCCAGAACTTAATGGCGGGGAGCTGTTTTTT CSASRPELNGGELFF